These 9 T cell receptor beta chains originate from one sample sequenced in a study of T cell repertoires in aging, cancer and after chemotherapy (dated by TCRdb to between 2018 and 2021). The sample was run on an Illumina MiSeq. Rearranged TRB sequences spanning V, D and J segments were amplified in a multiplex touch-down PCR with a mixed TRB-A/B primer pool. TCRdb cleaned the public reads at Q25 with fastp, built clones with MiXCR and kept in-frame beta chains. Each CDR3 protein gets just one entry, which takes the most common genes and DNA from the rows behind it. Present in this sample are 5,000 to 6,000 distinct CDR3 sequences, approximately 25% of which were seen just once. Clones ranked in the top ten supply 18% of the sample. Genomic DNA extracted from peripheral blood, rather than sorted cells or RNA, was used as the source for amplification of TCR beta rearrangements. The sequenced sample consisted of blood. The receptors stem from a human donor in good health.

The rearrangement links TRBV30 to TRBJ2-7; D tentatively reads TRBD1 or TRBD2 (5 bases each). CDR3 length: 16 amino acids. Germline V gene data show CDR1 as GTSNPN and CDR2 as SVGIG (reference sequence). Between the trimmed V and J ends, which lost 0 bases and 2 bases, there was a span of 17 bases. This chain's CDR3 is CAWSVGISGTAYEQYF. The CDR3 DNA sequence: TGTGCCTGGAGTGTTGGAATTTCGGGGACCGCCTACGAGCAGTACTTC.

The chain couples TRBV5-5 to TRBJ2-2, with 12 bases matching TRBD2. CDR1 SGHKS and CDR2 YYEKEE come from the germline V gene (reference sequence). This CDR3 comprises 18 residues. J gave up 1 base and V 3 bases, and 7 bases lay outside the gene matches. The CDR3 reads CASSSSLAGGRNTGELFF. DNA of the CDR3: TGTGCCAGCAGCTCGTCCCTAGCGGGAGGGAGGAACACCGGGGAGCTGTTTTTT.

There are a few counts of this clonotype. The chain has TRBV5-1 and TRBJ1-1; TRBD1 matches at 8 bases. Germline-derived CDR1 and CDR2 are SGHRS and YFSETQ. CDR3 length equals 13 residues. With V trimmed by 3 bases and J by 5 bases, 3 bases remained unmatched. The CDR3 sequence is CASSWTGMTEAFF. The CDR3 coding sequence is TGCGCCAGCAGCTGGACAGGGATGACTGAAGCTTTCTTT.

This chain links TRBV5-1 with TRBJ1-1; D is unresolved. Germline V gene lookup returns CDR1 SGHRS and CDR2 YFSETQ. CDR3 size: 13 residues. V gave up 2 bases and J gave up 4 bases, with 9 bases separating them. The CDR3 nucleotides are TGCGCCAGCAGCTTTGGGGTTGGCACTGAAGCTTTCTTT. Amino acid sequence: CASSFGVGTEAFF.

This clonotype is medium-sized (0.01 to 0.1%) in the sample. The CDR3 DNA follows: TGTGCCAGCAGTCCACGGGGTATCTATGGCTACACCTTC. This encodes CASSPRGIYGYTF. The gene calls are TRBV6-5 and TRBJ1-2; no definite D call. The CDR3 length is 13 residues. V was cut by 5 bases and J by 4 bases, with 11 bases left in between. The V gene's germline CDR1 is MNHEY and CDR2 SVGAGI.

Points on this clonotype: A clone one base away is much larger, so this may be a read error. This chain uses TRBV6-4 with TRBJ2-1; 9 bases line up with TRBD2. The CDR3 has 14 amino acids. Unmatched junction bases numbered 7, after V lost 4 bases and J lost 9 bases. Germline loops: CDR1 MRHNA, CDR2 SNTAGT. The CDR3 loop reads CASSASGEVVEQFF. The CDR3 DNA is TGTGCCAGCAGTGCTAGCGGGGAGGTCGTTGAGCAGTTCTTC.

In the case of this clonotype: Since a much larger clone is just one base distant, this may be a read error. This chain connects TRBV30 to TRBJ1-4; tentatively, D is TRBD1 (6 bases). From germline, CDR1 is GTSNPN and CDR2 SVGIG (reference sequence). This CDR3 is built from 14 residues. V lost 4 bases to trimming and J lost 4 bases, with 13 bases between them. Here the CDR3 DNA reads TGTGCCTGGACGGGGGGCCTAATTAATGAAAAACTGTTTTTT. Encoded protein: CAWTGGLINEKLFF.

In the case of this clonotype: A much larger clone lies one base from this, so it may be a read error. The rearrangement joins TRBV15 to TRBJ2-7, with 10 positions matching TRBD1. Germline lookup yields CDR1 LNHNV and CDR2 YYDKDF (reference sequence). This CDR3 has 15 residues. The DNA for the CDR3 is TGTGTCACCAGCAGAGATCGGACAGGGGGCTACGAGCAGTACTTC. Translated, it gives CVTSRDRTGGYEQYF. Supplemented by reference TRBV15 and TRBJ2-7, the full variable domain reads DAMVIQNPRYQVTQFGKPVTLSCSQTLNHNVMYWYQQKSSQAPKLLFHYYDKDFNNEADTPDNFQSRRPNTSFCFLDIRSPGLGDTAMYLCVTSRDRTGGYEQYFGPGTRLTVT.

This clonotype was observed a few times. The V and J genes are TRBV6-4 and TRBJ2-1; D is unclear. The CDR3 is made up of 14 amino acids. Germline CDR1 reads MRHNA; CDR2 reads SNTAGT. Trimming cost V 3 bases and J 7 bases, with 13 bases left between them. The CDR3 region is CASSESLLQNEQFF. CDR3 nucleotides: TGTGCCAGCAGTGAGTCGTTGCTGCAGAATGAGCAGTTCTTC.